This T cell receptor beta chain derives from a study of a mutant IDH1 vaccine in newly diagnosed glioma. Study at large: Vaccines began 4-6 weeks after radiotherapy alone, or with temozolomide cycles.

As regards this clone: Its cognate antigen is unknown. At one end the junction does not follow the germline gene, possibly because of a read error.

Sequencing used immunoSEQ multiplex PCR; TCRdb keeps in-frame clones, though not all of them. The sample consists of roughly 51,000 clones, 65% to 85% of them appearing once. The CDR3 has 12 residues. The V gene's germline CDR1 is LNHNV and CDR2 YYDKDF (reference sequence). The time point denotes: week 35, safety follow-up. Topical imiquimod was applied with each vaccine dose, which held 300 ug of mutant IDH1 20-mer peptide. Patients were given eight vaccinations, scheduled in weeks 1, 3, 5, 7, 11, 15, 19 and 23. The chain combines TRBV15 with TRBJ1-5; tentatively, D is TRBD1 (5 bases). The source material was PBMCs, sampled from a glioma patient whose treatment included an IDH1 peptide vaccine. The sequence was obtained from a man aged 35 to 55 with glioma. For the CDR3, the DNA is TGTGCCACCGGCAGGGAGGGTCAGCCCCAGCATTTT. It translates to CATGREGQPQHF. The full variable domain, its missing parts supplied by reference TRBV15 and TRBJ1-5, is DAMVIQNPRYQVTQFGKPVTLSCSQTLNHNVMYWYQQKSSQAPKLLFHYYDKDFNNEADTPDNFQSRRPNTSFCFLDIRSPGLGDTAMYLCATGREGQPQHFGDGTRLSIL.